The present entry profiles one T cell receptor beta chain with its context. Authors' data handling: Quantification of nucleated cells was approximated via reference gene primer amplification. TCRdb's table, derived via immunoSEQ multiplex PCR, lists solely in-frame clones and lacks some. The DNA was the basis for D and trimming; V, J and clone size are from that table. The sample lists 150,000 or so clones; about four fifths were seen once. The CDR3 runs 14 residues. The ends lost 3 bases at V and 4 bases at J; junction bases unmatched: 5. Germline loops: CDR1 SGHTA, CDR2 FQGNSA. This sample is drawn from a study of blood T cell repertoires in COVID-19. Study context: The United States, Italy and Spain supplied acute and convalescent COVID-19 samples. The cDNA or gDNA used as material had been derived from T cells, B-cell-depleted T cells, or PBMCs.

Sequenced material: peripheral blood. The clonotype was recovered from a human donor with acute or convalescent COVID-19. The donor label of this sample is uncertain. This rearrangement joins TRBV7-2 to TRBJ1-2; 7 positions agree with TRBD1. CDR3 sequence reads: CASSLGQTLYGYTF. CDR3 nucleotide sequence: TGTGCCAGCAGCTTGGGACAGACCCTCTATGGCTACACCTTC.